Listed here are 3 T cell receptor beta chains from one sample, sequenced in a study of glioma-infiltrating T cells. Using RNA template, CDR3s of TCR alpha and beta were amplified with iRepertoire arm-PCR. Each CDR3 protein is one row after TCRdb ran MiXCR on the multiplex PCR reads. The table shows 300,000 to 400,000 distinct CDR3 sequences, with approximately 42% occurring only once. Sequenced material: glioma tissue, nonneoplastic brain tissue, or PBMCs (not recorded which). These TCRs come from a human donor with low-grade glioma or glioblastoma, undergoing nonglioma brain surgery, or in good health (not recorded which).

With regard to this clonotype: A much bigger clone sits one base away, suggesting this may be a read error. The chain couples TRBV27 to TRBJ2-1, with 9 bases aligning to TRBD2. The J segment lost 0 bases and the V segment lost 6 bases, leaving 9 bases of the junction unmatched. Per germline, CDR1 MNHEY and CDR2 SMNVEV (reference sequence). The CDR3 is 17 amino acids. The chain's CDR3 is CASSLAGPPSSYNEQFF. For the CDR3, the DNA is TGTGCCAGCAGCCTAGCGGGACCACCGAGCTCCTACAATGAGCAGTTCTTC.

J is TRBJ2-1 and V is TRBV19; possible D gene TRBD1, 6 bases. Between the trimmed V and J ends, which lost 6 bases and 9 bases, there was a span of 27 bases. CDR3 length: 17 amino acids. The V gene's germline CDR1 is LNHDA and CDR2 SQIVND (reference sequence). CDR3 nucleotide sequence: TGTGCCAGTAGCTCCATTTGGGGCAGGGGTTTATCTGTTGAGCAGTTCTTC. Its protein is CASSSIWGRGLSVEQFF.

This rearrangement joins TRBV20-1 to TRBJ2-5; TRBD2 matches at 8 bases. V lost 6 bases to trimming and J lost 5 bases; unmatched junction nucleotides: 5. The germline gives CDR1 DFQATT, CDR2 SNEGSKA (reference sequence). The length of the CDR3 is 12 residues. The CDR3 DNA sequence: TGCAGTGCCAGGTCTAGCGGGGAGACCCAGTACTTC. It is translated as CSARSSGETQYF.